This is a list of T cell receptor beta chains from one sample in a study of blood T cell repertoires in COVID-19. The assay was immunoSEQ multiplex PCR, and TCRdb's table has in-frame clones only and misses some. Found here are roughly 250,000 clones, more than 75% of them singletons; the top ten hold 2% to 2.5%. Sequenced input: peripheral blood. The source of these receptors is a woman between 45 and 60 years old with acute or convalescent COVID-19. CDR3s include the opening cysteine and the closing phenylalanine or tryptophan. The order of the fields is V gene, J gene, D gene, CDR3 protein, CDR3 DNA. A D gene is named only where the DNA matches it firmly.

>TRBV10-3|TRBJ2-7|.
CAISASTGEKYEQYF
TGTGCCATCAGCGCTAGTACGGGAGAGAAATACGAGCAGTACTTC
>TRBV5-1|TRBJ1-6|.
CASSLGSGYNSPLHF
TGCGCCAGCAGCTTGGGTTCAGGGTATAATTCACCCCTCCACTTT
>TRBV28|TRBJ1-4|TRBD1
CASSLGTGGTNEKLFF
TGTGCCAGCAGTTTAGGGACAGGGGGTACTAATGAAAAACTGTTTTTT
>TRBV11-1|TRBJ2-1|TRBD1
CASSLDRDNEQFF
TGTGCCAGCAGCTTGGACAGGGACAATGAGCAGTTCTTC
>TRBV7-9|TRBJ1-2|.
CASSLEEGGSTF
TGTGCCAGCAGCTTAGAGGAGGGGGGGAGCACCTTC
>TRBV30|TRBJ1-5|.
CAWSVLGVAGQPQHF
TGTGCCTGGAGTGTACTCGGAGTGGCCGGACAGCCCCAGCATTTT
>TRBV6-5|TRBJ1-6|.
CASSSWGGDSPLHF
TGTGCCAGCAGCTCATGGGGGGGGGATTCACCCCTCCACTTT
>TRBV28|TRBJ1-4|.
CASSLAGSDEKLFF
TGTGCCAGCAGTTTAGCGGGTTCGGATGAAAAACTGTTTTTT
>TRBV2|TRBJ1-1|.
CASNGRTAAYTEAFF
TGTGCCAGCAATGGCCGGACAGCGGCTTACACTGAAGCTTTCTTT
>TRBV11-1|TRBJ1-2|TRBD1
CASSTRTGREDGYTF
TGTGCCAGCAGCACGAGGACAGGGAGGGAGGATGGCTACACCTTC